This TCR beta chain was recorded in a study of beta chain features in type 1 diabetes. As concerns this clone: The antigen remains undetermined.

Sorting of CD4+ naive, central memory, regulatory and stem cell-like memory cells was performed via CD45RO/CCR7/CD25/CD127/CD95/CD27. Study results and caveats: In every one of the four CD4+ subsets, TCRB CDR3s were moderately but significantly shorter in Type 1 diabetes patients. Reduced insertions and increased deletions marked VDJ junctions in type 1 diabetes patients.

TCRB transcripts that were expressed got sequenced, as all of the isolated RNA had been reverse transcribed. This table comes from immunoSEQ multiplex PCR, and its TCRdb copy is limited to in-frame clones, with some not included. The table includes under 70,000 clones, under 75% detected once. Looked up from germline, CDR1 is SEHNR and CDR2 is FQNEAQ (reference sequence). The CDR3 extends over 12 amino acids. V lost 8 bases, J lost 2 bases, and 2 bases stayed unmatched. This TCR was sampled from a young woman with type 1 diabetes. J is TRBJ2-5 and V is TRBV7-9; 7 nucleotides agree with TRBD1. Sequencing was done on a sample of stem cell memory CD4+ T cells from blood. Here the CDR3 DNA reads TGTGCCAGCCGACAGGGACAAGAGACCCAGTACTTC. Protein sequence: CASRQGQETQYF. The variable domain in full, with the rest retrieved from reference TRBV7-9 and TRBJ2-5, is DTGVSQNPRHKITKRGQNVTFRCDPISEHNRLYWYRQTLGQGPEFLTYFQNEAQLEKSRLLSDRFSAERPKGSFSTLEIQRTEQGDSAMYLCASRQGQETQYFGPGTRLLVL.